A selection of T cell receptor beta chains follows, all from one sample in a study of blood T cell repertoires in COVID-19. TCRdb's table, derived via immunoSEQ multiplex PCR, lists solely in-frame clones and lacks some. This sample has fewer than 200,000 clones; 70% to 90% occur once, and the top ten carry around 2.7%. Sequencing input: peripheral blood. All receptors come from a middle-aged man with active or convalescent COVID-19. Both conserved end residues are part of each CDR3. The order of the fields is V gene, J gene, D gene, clone size, CDR3 DNA, CDR3 protein. The D gene is left open where the match is weak. A clone size is listed for some rows: how often the clone was seen (once, few, many), or a class if it is expanded.

v_call: TRBV4-1
j_call: TRBJ1-2
d_call: NA
clone_size: once
cdr3_nt: TGCGCCAGCAGCCCACAGGCTACCTATGGCTACACCTTC
cdr3_aa: CASSPQATYGYTF

v_call: TRBV28
j_call: TRBJ1-2
d_call: NA
clone_size: NA
cdr3_nt: TGTGCCAGCGAGGGGGGGGCTTATGGCTACACCTTC
cdr3_aa: CASEGGAYGYTF

v_call: TRBV19
j_call: TRBJ1-2
d_call: NA
clone_size: NA
cdr3_nt: TGTGCCAGTAGTGAGGGCTATGGCTACACCTTC
cdr3_aa: CASSEGYGYTF

v_call: TRBV18
j_call: TRBJ1-1
d_call: TRBD1
clone_size: once
cdr3_nt: TGTGCCAGCTCACCTACGGGACAGCCAAGTGGAATGAACACTGAAGCTTTCTTT
cdr3_aa: CASSPTGQPSGMNTEAFF

v_call: TRBV30
j_call: TRBJ1-2
d_call: NA
clone_size: NA
cdr3_nt: TGTGCCTGGGATCGAGGGCGGAACAACTATGGCTACACCTTC
cdr3_aa: CAWDRGRNNYGYTF

v_call: TRBV5-8
j_call: TRBJ2-7
d_call: TRBD1
clone_size: NA
cdr3_nt: TGTGCCAGCAGCCGATTGACAGGGGCCGAGACCTACGAGCAGTACTTC
cdr3_aa: CASSRLTGAETYEQYF

v_call: TRBV7-2
j_call: TRBJ1-1
d_call: TRBD1
clone_size: NA
cdr3_nt: TGTGCCAGCAGCTTAGCCGGGACAGGGGGGACTGAAGCTTTCTTT
cdr3_aa: CASSLAGTGGTEAFF

v_call: TRBV4-3
j_call: TRBJ1-6
d_call: TRBD1
clone_size: NA
cdr3_nt: TGCGCCAGCAGCCGGGAACAGGGGGCTGGTTCACCCCTCCACTTT
cdr3_aa: CASSREQGAGSPLHF

v_call: TRBV10-3
j_call: TRBJ1-2
d_call: TRBD1
clone_size: NA
cdr3_nt: TGTGCCATCAGGGGAGACAGGGTCGGCTATGGCTACACCTTC
cdr3_aa: CAIRGDRVGYGYTF

v_call: TRBV20-1
j_call: TRBJ2-7
d_call: NA
clone_size: NA
cdr3_nt: TGCAGTGCTAGTGACGGCGGGGTGAGCTCCTACGAGCAGTACTTC
cdr3_aa: CSASDGGVSSYEQYF